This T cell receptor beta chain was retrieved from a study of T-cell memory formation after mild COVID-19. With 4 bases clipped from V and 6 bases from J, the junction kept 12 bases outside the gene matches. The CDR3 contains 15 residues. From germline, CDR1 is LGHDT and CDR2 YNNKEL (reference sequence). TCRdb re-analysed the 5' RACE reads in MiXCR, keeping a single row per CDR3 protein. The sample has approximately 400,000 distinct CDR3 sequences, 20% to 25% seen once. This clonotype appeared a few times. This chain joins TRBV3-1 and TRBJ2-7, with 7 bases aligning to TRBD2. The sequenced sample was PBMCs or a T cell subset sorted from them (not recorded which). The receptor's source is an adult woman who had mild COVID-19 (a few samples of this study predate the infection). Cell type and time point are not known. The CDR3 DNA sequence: TGTGCCAGCAGCCTCCAACTAGCGCCCGAGGGCGAGCAGTACTTC. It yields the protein CASSLQLAPEGEQYF.